This is a list of T cell receptor beta chains from one sample in a study of shared clonotypes between healthy human individuals. Some clones are missing from TCRdb's copy, which holds only in-frame ones; the method was immunoSEQ multiplex PCR. The table records about 680,000 clones, about 92% of them present only once. Sequencing was done on a sample of naive CD8+ T cells sorted from blood. The receptors stem from a young man in good health. CDR3s include the opening cysteine and the closing phenylalanine or tryptophan. A D gene is named only where the DNA matches it firmly. Size is stated for part of the rows, as once, few or many counts, or as a class when the clone is expanded.

D,size,J,V,DNA,CDR3
TRBD2,NA,TRBJ2-3,TRBV7-8,TGTGCCAGCAGCTTAGCACGACTAGCGGGAGGGAAAGATACGCAGTATTTT,CASSLARLAGGKDTQYF
TRBD2,NA,TRBJ2-5,TRBV10-2,TGCGCCAGCAGTGAGGCCGTGGGAGGGAGGGGGACCCAGTACTTC,CASSEAVGGRGTQYF
TRBD1,NA,TRBJ1-5,TRBV7-9,TGTGCCAGCAGCCTAAGTACAGGGGGAATCAATCAGCCCCAGCATTTT,CASSLSTGGINQPQHF
NA,NA,TRBJ2-5,TRBV6-1,TGTGCCAGCAGTGAAGCATGGCAGGCGTACCAAGAGACCCAGTACTTC,CASSEAWQAYQETQYF
NA,NA,TRBJ2-7,TRBV27,TGTGCCAGCAGTTCCCGTAGTTCCTTTTCCGACGAGCAGTACTTC,CASSSRSSFSDEQYF
TRBD1,NA,TRBJ2-7,TRBV5-1,TGCGCCAGCAGCACATCTCCGGGACAGGACATTTACGAGCAGTACTTC,CASSTSPGQDIYEQYF
NA,NA,TRBJ1-1,TRBV20-1,TGCAGTGCTGAAAGCGGTGAAGCTTTCTTT,CSAESGEAFF
TRBD2,NA,TRBJ2-3,TRBV2,TGTGCCAGCGTCGGACTAGCGGGACCAGATACGCAGTATTTT,CASVGLAGPDTQYF
NA,NA,TRBJ2-7,TRBV7-2,TGTGCCAGCAGCTCCAACGGAGACGAGCAGTACTTC,CASSSNGDEQYF
TRBD1,NA,TRBJ2-2,TRBV7-9,TGTGCCAGCAGCAAGACGACAGGGGGTTCTGACGGGGAGCTGTTTTTT,CASSKTTGGSDGELFF
TRBD1,NA,TRBJ1-2,TRBV27,TGTGCCAGCAGTTTAGGACAGGGTCTCTATGGCTACACCTTC,CASSLGQGLYGYTF
NA,NA,TRBJ2-3,TRBV7-9,TGTGCCAGCAGGGCCCGCGGAACCGACACAGATACGCAGTATTTT,CASRARGTDTDTQYF
TRBD1,NA,TRBJ1-1,TRBV7-9,TGTGCCAGCACCCAAGGACAGGCATCCTGGGACACTGAAGCTTTCTTT,CASTQGQASWDTEAFF
NA,NA,TRBJ2-1,TRBV4-3,TGCGCCAGCAGCCAGAGAGACGGGGGTGAGTACAATGAGCAGTTCTTC,CASSQRDGGEYNEQFF
NA,NA,TRBJ1-5,TRBV5-1,TGCGCCAGCAGCACAGGGTATAGCAATCAGCCCCAGCATTTT,CASSTGYSNQPQHF
NA,NA,TRBJ1-1,TRBV15,TGTGCCACCAGCGTAACAGGGTTGAACACTGAAGCTTTCTTT,CATSVTGLNTEAFF
TRBD2,many,TRBJ2-1,TRBV7-9,TGTGCCAGCAGCTTAGTGGCGGGAGATAATGAGCAGTTCTTC,CASSLVAGDNEQFF
TRBD1,once,TRBJ2-3,TRBV5-1,TGCGCCAGCAGCCCCCCCTCCGGTCAGGGGGCAATCACAGATACGCAGTATTTT,CASSPPSGQGAITDTQYF
TRBD2,NA,TRBJ2-1,TRBV11-3,TGTGCCAGCAGCGTCATTAGCGGGAGGGCGCAGTCCAGTGAGCAGTTCTTC,CASSVISGRAQSSEQFF
NA,once,TRBJ2-1,TRBV30,TGTGCCTGGAGCTCGTCGTGGCCACAAGGCTACAATGAGCAGTTCTTC,CAWSSSWPQGYNEQFF
NA,NA,TRBJ2-1,TRBV21-1,TGTGCCAGCAGCAAAGAGGGGACAGGGGGCTACAATGAGCAGTTCTTC,CASSKEGTGGYNEQFF
TRBD2,NA,TRBJ2-3,TRBV11-2,TGTGCCAGCAGCTCCCTAGCGGGAGGGTTCGCAGATACGCAGTATTTT,CASSSLAGGFADTQYF
NA,NA,TRBJ2-3,TRBV29-1,TGCAGCGCGGATCATTATACTAGCACAGATACGCAGTATTTT,CSADHYTSTDTQYF
NA,NA,TRBJ2-7,TRBV19,TGTGCCAGTAGTATAGGGGTAGCTAGCCGATACGAGCAGTACTTC,CASSIGVASRYEQYF
TRBD2,NA,TRBJ2-7,TRBV7-9,TGTGCCAGCAGTTCCAAGCGGGAAGAATCCTACGAGCAGTACTTC,CASSSKREESYEQYF
TRBD2,NA,TRBJ2-1,TRBV5-4,TGTGCCAGCAGCTTGGCCTCAGGGACTAGCGGGAGCTATGAGCAGTTCTTC,CASSLASGTSGSYEQFF
NA,NA,TRBJ2-3,TRBV30,TGTGCCTGGAGTCCGACCAGACCGTTAAGCACAGATACGCAGTATTTT,CAWSPTRPLSTDTQYF